One sample yielded the 22 T cell receptor beta chains listed below, sequenced in a study of shared clonotypes between healthy human individuals (TCRdb year 2020). Library preparation was by the immunoSEQ multiplex PCR assay. TCRdb re-hosts the immuneACCESS table, in-frame sequences only. Its copies lack some clones; in the studies checked, an unresolved V gene accounts for under half of them, and the cause for the rest is not known. The sample records about 490,000 clones, around 80% of which are singletons. The top ten hold 10% to 15% of the sample. Material for sequencing was PBMCs. Receptors were obtained from a woman in her forties in good health. Some clones in this sample may be carry-over from other donors' samples.

The CDR3 spells CASRGLAGVYEQYF. The CDR3, as DNA: TGTGCCAGCAGGGGACTAGCGGGGGTCTACGAGCAGTACTTC. The chain couples TRBV6-1 to TRBJ2-7, with 14 bases aligning to TRBD2. Unmatched junction bases numbered 1, after V lost 6 bases and J lost 3 bases. Germline V gene lookup returns CDR1 MNHNS and CDR2 SASEGT. The CDR3 is made up of 14 amino acids.

This clone was seen many times. At the DNA level, this CDR3 is encoded by other sequences in the same sample as well. The rearrangement uses TRBV30 and TRBJ2-5, with 12 bases matching TRBD2. V lost 3 bases, J lost 6 bases, and 8 bases stayed unmatched. CDR1 is GTSNPN, CDR2 SVGIG, per germline (reference sequence). CDR3 length equals 15 residues. This chain's CDR3 is CAWRETSGSPKTQYF. The CDR3 DNA sequence: TGTGCCTGGAGAGAGACTAGCGGGAGTCCGAAGACCCAGTACTTC. Filled out from reference TRBV30 and TRBJ2-5, the complete variable domain reads SQTIHQWPATLVQPVGSPLSLECTVEGTSNPNLYWYRQAAGRGLQLLFYSVGIGQISSEVPQNLSASRPQDRQFILSSKKLLLSDSGFYLCAWRETSGSPKTQYFGPGTRLLVL.

The gene calls are TRBV19 and TRBJ1-1, with TRBD1 identical over 10 bases. Per germline, CDR1 LNHDA and CDR2 SQIVND (reference sequence). The ends lost 5 bases at V and 4 bases at J; junction bases unmatched: 13. The CDR3 length is 17 residues. The CDR3 DNA follows: TGTGCCAGTAGTGCTCGAGGGACAGGGGAGTCGGGCACTGAAGCTTTCTTT. Protein product: CASSARGTGESGTEAFF.

The sample holds one count of this clone. V gene TRBV12-5 combines with J gene TRBJ2-3; the D gene is possibly TRBD2 (5 bases). Germline CDR1 is LGHNT and CDR2 is FRNRAP. The V end lost 7 bases, the J end lost 10 bases, and 27 bases lay between the germline ends. The CDR3 consists of 16 residues. The chain's CDR3 is CASAPDPGTTWSAQYF. Written as DNA, the CDR3 is TGTGCTAGTGCTCCTGACCCGGGAACCACGTGGAGTGCGCAGTATTTT. Filled out from reference TRBV12-5 and TRBJ2-3, the complete variable domain reads DARVTQTPRHKVTEMGQEVTMRCQPILGHNTVFWYRQTMMQGLELLAYFRNRAPLDDSGMPKDRFSAEMPDATLATLKIQPSEPRDSAVYFCASAPDPGTTWSAQYFGPGTRLTVL.

CDR3 protein: CASSAAGTSPSSYNEQFF. Written as DNA, the CDR3 is TGTGCCAGCAGCGCGGCCGGGACTAGCCCCAGCTCCTACAATGAGCAGTTCTTC. V and J are TRBV11-3 and TRBJ2-1, with TRBD2 matching 9 bases. This CDR3 has 18 residues. Germline values: CDR1 SGHNT, CDR2 YENEEA. J gave up 0 bases and V 5 bases, and 11 bases lay outside the gene matches.

The rearrangement joins TRBV5-1 to TRBJ2-3; 10 nucleotides align to TRBD1. This CDR3 is built from 16 residues. In germline, CDR1 is SGHRS, CDR2 YFSETQ. Trimming at V came to 0 bases and at J to 1 base, leaving 2 bases not matched to a gene. CDR3 in amino acids: CASSLAGTGGTDTQYF. For the CDR3, the DNA is TGCGCCAGCAGCTTGGCCGGGACAGGGGGCACAGATACGCAGTATTTT.

This clone was counted only a few times. The V gene is TRBV18, the J gene TRBJ1-5; TRBD1 agrees at 8 bases. Germline V gene lookup returns CDR1 KGHSH and CDR2 LQKENI. The CDR3 consists of 16 residues. The junction had 14 bases not matched to a gene; V was cut back by 6 bases and J by 7 bases. Written as DNA, the CDR3 is TGTGCCAGCTCCCTTACAGGCGGACAGGGTGTGCAGCCCCAGCATTTT. Its translation is CASSLTGGQGVQPQHF.

Remarks on this clone: At one of its ends the junction is not consistent with the germline gene, which may arise from a read error. The chain uses TRBV7-9 and TRBJ2-1; a weak D match, TRBD2 (9 bases). Germline V lookup: CDR1 SEHNR, CDR2 FQNEAQ (reference sequence). This CDR3 region has 13 residues. The CDR3 spells CASSLAGQDEQFF. CDR3 nucleotide sequence: TGTGCCAGCAGCCTAGCGGGACAGGATGAGCAGTTCTTC.

The rearrangement links TRBV18 to TRBJ1-1, with D unclear. Germline CDR1 KGHSH, CDR2 LQKENI. This CDR3 comprises 15 residues. Between the trimmed V and J ends, which lost 2 bases and 0 bases, there was a span of 10 bases. The CDR3 loop reads CASSPGRQMNTEAFF. The CDR3 DNA sequence: TGTGCCAGCTCACCAGGACGGCAGATGAACACTGAAGCTTTCTTT.

This chain uses TRBV5-1 with TRBJ2-7, with TRBD1 matching over 7 bases. The trim removed 4 bases at V and 4 bases at J, leaving 17 bases unmatched. CDR3 length equals 17 residues. Germline V gene sequence: CDR1 SGHRS, CDR2 YFSETQ. The CDR3 spells CASSGRQGGIPEYEQYF. CDR3 DNA sequence: TGCGCCAGCAGCGGCCGACAGGGTGGGATCCCAGAATACGAGCAGTACTTC.

Of note for this clone: Distinct nucleotide sequences in the sample also encode this CDR3. This chain connects TRBV7-3 to TRBJ2-1; the match to TRBD2 covers 10 bases. The germline CDR1 and CDR2 sequences are SGHTA and FQGTGA. Trimming cost V 4 bases and J 6 bases; bases outside gene matches: 3. There are 14 residues in the CDR3. CDR3 in amino acids: CASSWTSGLNEQFF. The DNA for the CDR3 is TGTGCCAGCAGCTGGACTAGCGGCCTCAATGAGCAGTTCTTC.

Notes on this clone: A much larger clonotype is one base distant, so this may be a read error. Within the sample, other DNA sequences also encode this same CDR3. The rearrangement uses TRBV7-2 and TRBJ2-5; no clear D gene. The germline V gene has CDR1 SGHTA and CDR2 FQGNSA. V was shortened by 0 bases and J by 4 bases, with 0 bases between the two germline ends. The CDR3 is 11 residues long. CDR3 residues: CASSLAETQYF. CDR3 bases: TGTGCCAGCAGCTTAGCAGAGACCCAGTACTTC. The entire variable domain, with the rest obtained from reference TRBV7-2 and TRBJ2-5, is as follows: GAGVSQSPSNKVTEKGKDVELRCDPISGHTALYWYRQSLGQGLEFLIYFQGNSAPDKSGLPSDRFSAERTGGSVSTLTIQRTQQEDSAVYLCASSLAETQYFGPGTRLLVL.

This clone was seen only a few times. V gene TRBV10-3 combines with J gene TRBJ1-2; D is uncertain. The CDR3 runs to 14 residues. Germline V CDR1 and CDR2: ENHRY, SYGVKD. Deletions cut 2 bases from V and 4 bases from J, with 11 bases between. CDR3 DNA: TGTGCCATCAGTGAGAAACAGACAAGCTATGGCTACACCTTC. This gives the protein CAISEKQTSYGYTF.

The chain combines TRBV18 with TRBJ2-7, with D perhaps being TRBD1 or TRBD2 (5 bases each). Trimming cost V 2 bases and J 0 bases, with 11 bases left between them. Germline V gene sequence: CDR1 KGHSH, CDR2 LQKENI. This CDR3 is 15 amino acids long. This chain's CDR3 is CASSPSGTASYEQYF. In nucleotides, the CDR3 is TGTGCCAGCTCACCATCCGGGACCGCCTCCTACGAGCAGTACTTC.

The chain couples TRBV11-3 to TRBJ2-2, with D uncertain. Germline lookup yields CDR1 SGHNT and CDR2 YENEEA. This CDR3 is built from 16 residues. Trimming took 0 bases from V and 4 from J, leaving 12 bases between them. As DNA, the CDR3 is TGTGCCAGCAGCTTAGATGGTGTTATTGGCACCGGGGAGCTGTTTTTT. Residues: CASSLDGVIGTGELFF.

The gene calls are TRBV7-9 and TRBJ2-5, with a tentative D call TRBD2 (6 bases). The germline V and J ends were trimmed by 4 bases and 4 bases, with 16 bases remaining between them. The CDR3 is made up of 15 amino acids. Germline assignment: CDR1 SEHNR and CDR2 FQNEAQ (reference sequence). The CDR3 is CASSSPRGTGETQYF. In DNA, the CDR3 is TGTGCCAGCAGCTCACCACGGGGGACTGGAGAGACCCAGTACTTC.

The chain employs TRBV18 and TRBJ2-7; maybe TRBD2 (7 bases). Germline V gene sequence: CDR1 KGHSH, CDR2 LQKENI. This CDR3 contains 15 residues. Trimming removed 3 bases from V and 7 bases from J, with 19 bases in between. In nucleotides, the CDR3 is TGTGCCAGCTCACCTGGCAGTCGGGGGGCTAGGGAGCAGTACTTC. This codes for CASSPGSRGAREQYF.

This clone was recorded a few times. The CDR3 loop is CASSFGGKLFF. Here the CDR3 DNA reads TGTGCCAGCAGCTTCGGGGGAAAACTGTTTTTT. The V gene is TRBV7-2, the J gene TRBJ1-4; tentatively, D is TRBD1 (5 bases). Germline-derived CDR1 and CDR2 are SGHTA and FQGNSA. The CDR3 covers 11 residues. V dropped 3 bases and J dropped 10 bases, with 6 bases sitting between them. The whole variable domain, filled in from reference TRBV7-2 and TRBJ1-4, reads GAGVSQSPSNKVTEKGKDVELRCDPISGHTALYWYRQSLGQGLEFLIYFQGNSAPDKSGLPSDRFSAERTGGSVSTLTIQRTQQEDSAVYLCASSFGGKLFFGSGTQLSVL.

The rearrangement joins TRBV7-2 to TRBJ1-2; no clear D. V was trimmed by 5 bases and J by 7 bases, leaving 17 bases between them. Germline V CDR1 and CDR2: SGHTA, FQGNSA. The CDR3 spans 14 residues. The CDR3 reads CASSLVGDDTGYTF. The CDR3 region has the DNA TGTGCCAGCAGCCTCGTGGGAGATGATACTGGCTACACCTTC.

V gene TRBV27 combines with J gene TRBJ1-1, with no clear D. The CDR3 length is 14 residues. V lost 5 bases and J lost 1, with 11 bases in between. Looked up from germline, CDR1 is MNHEY and CDR2 is SMNVEV (reference sequence). The DNA for the CDR3 is TGTGCCAGCAGTCCGCCGGGGAGGAACACTGAAGCTTTCTTT. This sequence encodes CASSPPGRNTEAFF.

The table lists this clone with a count of one. The chain has TRBV5-1 and TRBJ2-7; D possibly matches TRBD1 or TRBD2 (6 bases each). Germline CDR1 reads SGHRS; CDR2 reads YFSETQ. CDR3 length: 16 residues. Trimming stripped 0 bases from V and 0 bases from J, with 13 bases between. CDR3 bases: TGCGCCAGCAGCTTGGAAAGGGGGGAACTCTCCTACGAGCAGTACTTC. This sequence encodes CASSLERGELSYEQYF.

Regarding this clone: This sequence is one base from a far larger clone and is likely a read error. The genes are TRBV2 and TRBJ2-3; no definite D call. Germline CDR1 SNHLY, CDR2 FYNNEI. CDR3 length: 11 amino acids. For the CDR3, the DNA is TGTGCCAGCAGGTATCAAGATGCGCAGTATTTT. Amino acid sequence: CASRYQDAQYF. Full variable domain (outside the CDR3, taken from reference TRBV2 and TRBJ2-3): EPEVTQTPSHQVTQMGQEVILRCVPISNHLYFYWYRQILGQKVEFLVSFYNNEISEKSEIFDDQFSVERPDGSNFTLKIRSTKLEDSAMYFCASRYQDAQYFGPGTRLTVL.